This T cell receptor beta chain was sequenced in a study of cytomegalovirus exposure and HLA in healthy donors. With regard to this clone: Its target is not known.

The PCR had 60 Vbeta and 13 Jbeta primers. The assay was immunoSEQ multiplex PCR, and TCRdb's table has in-frame clones only and misses some. The data show 240,000 or so clones, about 81% seen once. Looked up from germline, CDR1 is GTSNPN and CDR2 is SVGIG (reference sequence). The CDR3 is 14 residues long. Trimming at V came to 4 bases and at J to 4 bases, leaving 8 bases not matched to a gene. The study's findings and limits: The dataset shows that most TCR sequences were rare, while some public TCRs occurred in many donors.

The gene calls are TRBV30 and TRBJ2-3; 7 bases are shared with TRBD1. Sequencing was carried out using PBMCs. The sequence derives from a middle-aged woman in good health and CMV-seropositive. The CDR3 loop is CAWMETGIADTQYF. CDR3 coding DNA: TGTGCCTGGATGGAGACAGGGATAGCAGATACGCAGTATTTT.